A single sample is the source of the 8 T cell receptor beta chains below, sequenced in a study of T cell repertoires in cytomegalovirus infection. TCRdb re-derived calls from the reads in MiXCR, one entry per CDR3 protein. The table shows some 300,000 distinct CDR3 sequences, with around 9.1% occurring only once. Sequenced sample: PBMCs. These receptors all stem from a human donor in good health (CMV status not recorded). Some clones in this sample may be carry-over from other donors' samples.

The table lists this clonotype with many counts. The chain combines TRBV5-4 with TRBJ1-5; D is perhaps TRBD1 (5 bases). Germline CDR1 and CDR2: SGHNT and YYREEE (reference sequence). The V end was cut by 0 bases, the J end by 5 bases, with 9 bases between. The CDR3 length is 14 residues. CDR3 DNA: TGTGCCAGCAGCTTGGTAGGGGACGATCAGCCCCAGCATTTT. Protein product: CASSLVGDDQPQHF.

The chain couples TRBV20-1 to TRBJ2-5, with D hard to call. Trimming stripped 1 base from V and 5 bases from J, with 14 bases between. The CDR3 has 14 residues. Germline values: CDR1 DFQATT, CDR2 SNEGSKA (reference sequence). In DNA, the CDR3 is TGCAGTGCTAGAGTCGGGCAGGTCATGGAGACCCAGTACTTC. Translated, it gives CSARVGQVMETQYF.

This clonotype was counted many times. The chain combines TRBV5-3 with TRBJ2-7, with D uncertain. TRBV5-3 is assigned to the ORF class and has an uncertain function. V lost 1 base and J 2 bases, leaving 7 bases between the germline ends. The CDR3 spans 13 residues. The CDR3 spells CARSLKGPYEQYF. CDR3 sequence (DNA): TGTGCCAGAAGCTTGAAAGGACCCTACGAGCAGTACTTC.

The rearrangement uses TRBV28 and TRBJ1-1, with D possibly matching TRBD1 (5 bases). The CDR3 spans 12 residues. Germline values: CDR1 MDHEN, CDR2 SYDVKM. Trimming removed 11 bases from V and 1 base from J, with 11 bases in between. Here the CDR3 reads CACLRGNTEAFF. CDR3 bases: TGTGCCTGCCTGAGGGGGAACACTGAAGCTTTCTTT.

For this clonotype: Just one base apart from a much larger clone, this may be a read error. The chain joins TRBV14 to TRBJ2-7; no reliable D call. CDR1 SGHDN and CDR2 FVKESK come from the germline V gene. The CDR3 runs to 15 residues. The CDR3 coding sequence is TGTGCCAGCAGCCAAGGGGCGCGACATACCTACGAGCAGTGCTTC. It encodes CASSQGARHTYEQCF. Filled out from reference TRBV14 and TRBJ2-7, the complete variable domain reads EAGVTQFPSHSVIEKGQTVTLRCDPISGHDNLYWYRRVMGKEIKFLLHFVKESKQDESGMPNNRFLAERTGGTYSTLKVQPAELEDSGVYFCASSQGARHTYEQCFGPGTRLTVT.

This clonotype was seen at least ten times. The chain has TRBV7-8 and TRBJ2-3, with unresolved D. V lost 1 base and J lost 6, with 8 bases in between. CDR3 size: 13 residues. The germline V gene has CDR1 SGHVS and CDR2 FQNEAQ. CDR3 region: CASSLEPGDTQYF. As DNA, the CDR3 is TGTGCCAGCAGCTTAGAGCCTGGTGATACGCAGTATTTT. Full variable domain (missing parts from reference TRBV7-8 and TRBJ2-3): GAGVSQSPRYKVAKRGQDVALRCDPISGHVSLFWYQQALGQGPEFLTYFQNEAQLDKSGLPSDRFFAERPEGSVSTLKIQRTQQEDSAVYLCASSLEPGDTQYFGPGTRLTVL.

This clonotype was seen a few times. The CDR3 region has the DNA TGTGCCAGCAGCTTACCTGGAGCGACTGAAGCTTTCTTT. Translating gives CASSLPGATEAFF. The chain uses TRBV28 and TRBJ1-1; D gene ambiguous. V shed 6 bases and J shed 5 bases, with 13 bases lying between them. Per germline, CDR1 MDHEN and CDR2 SYDVKM. CDR3 length equals 13 residues.

This clonotype has a handful of counts. V is TRBV20-1 and J is TRBJ2-7, with D perhaps matching TRBD1 (6 bases). Trimming left V 5 bases short and J 2 bases short, with 13 bases between. Germline V gene data show CDR1 as DFQATT and CDR2 as SNEGSKA (reference sequence). CDR3 size: 13 residues. Here the CDR3 DNA reads TGCAGTGCTTCCGGGACAACCACCTACGAGCAGTACTTC. It translates to CSASGTTTYEQYF.